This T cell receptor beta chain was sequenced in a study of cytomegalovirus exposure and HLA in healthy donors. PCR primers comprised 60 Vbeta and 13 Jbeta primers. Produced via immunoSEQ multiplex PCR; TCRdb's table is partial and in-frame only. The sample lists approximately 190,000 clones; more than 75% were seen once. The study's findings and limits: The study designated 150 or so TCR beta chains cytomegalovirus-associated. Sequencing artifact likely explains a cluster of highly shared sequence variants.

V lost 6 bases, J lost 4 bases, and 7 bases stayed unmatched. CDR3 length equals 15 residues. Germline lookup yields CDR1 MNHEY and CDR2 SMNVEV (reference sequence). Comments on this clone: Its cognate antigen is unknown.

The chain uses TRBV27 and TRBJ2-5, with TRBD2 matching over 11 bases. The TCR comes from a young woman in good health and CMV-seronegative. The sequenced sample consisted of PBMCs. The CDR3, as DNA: TGTGCCAGCAGCCCTAGACTAGCGGGGAGAGAGACCCAGTACTTC. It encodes CASSPRLAGRETQYF.